The 9 T cell receptor beta chains below all came from one sample that was sequenced in a study of human T cells and chemical hapten exposure. TCRdb passed the RACE reads through MiXCR, listing each CDR3 protein once. Of some 84,000 distinct CDR3 sequences in the sample, roughly a tenth were seen once. The time point: patch test 3, about 24 weeks after DPC sensitization. The treatment denotes: therapeutic diphenylcyclopropenone sensitization with weekly scalp DPC. Source: whole blood, taken in connection with sensitization to the hapten diphenylcyclopropenone (DPC). The source of these receptors is a woman in her fifties or sixties with alopecia areata. Some clones in this sample may be carry-over from other donors' samples.

The chain joins TRBV19 to TRBJ2-7; TRBD2 is a possible D gene (7 bases). Germline V lookup: CDR1 LNHDA, CDR2 SQIVND (reference sequence). The CDR3 consists of 14 residues. Trimming shortened V by 5 bases and J by 2 bases, and 13 bases separated the two germline ends. DNA for the CDR3: TGTGCCAGTAGTTCGGGGGCGGGAGCCTACGAGCAGTACTTC. Translation: CASSSGAGAYEQYF.

This clonotype has a handful of counts. The genes are TRBV5-1 and TRBJ1-1; no reliable D call. From germline, CDR1 is SGHRS and CDR2 YFSETQ. This CDR3 is built from 15 residues. V was shortened by 0 bases and J by 1 base, with 10 bases between the two germline ends. This CDR3 reads CASSLDGRSNTEAFF. The CDR3 DNA is TGCGCCAGCAGCTTGGATGGCAGGTCGAACACTGAAGCTTTCTTT.

The rearrangement links TRBV20-1 to TRBJ2-1, with 8 bases aligning to TRBD2. The CDR3 totals 14 residues. Germline V gives CDR1 DFQATT, CDR2 SNEGSKA (reference sequence). With V trimmed by 6 bases and J by 5 bases, 9 bases remained unmatched. The CDR3 region has the DNA TGCAGTGCGAGGGGTAGCGGGAAAAACAATGAGCAGTTCTTC. Protein sequence: CSARGSGKNNEQFF.

This clonotype was seen only a few times. The chain carries TRBV30 and TRBJ2-2, with D tentatively TRBD1 (6 bases). Germline loops: CDR1 GTSNPN, CDR2 SVGIG (reference sequence). This CDR3 contains 14 residues. Trimming took off 4 bases at V and 6 bases at J, with 15 bases between the two ends. CDR3 amino acids: CAWITPGAAGELFF. In DNA form, the CDR3 reads TGTGCCTGGATCACCCCAGGGGCGGCCGGGGAGCTGTTTTTT.

The CDR3 DNA sequence: TGCAGCATATGGACAGGGGACGGTGGCTACACCTTC. Protein sequence: CSIWTGDGGYTF. The rearrangement joins TRBV29-1 to TRBJ1-2; 9 bases agree with TRBD1. V shed 8 bases, J shed 7 bases, and the junction held 8 bases outside the gene matches. Germline CDR1 reads SQVTM; CDR2 reads ANQGSEA. The CDR3 loop spans 12 amino acids.

This clonotype occurred a few times. The chain has TRBV28 and TRBJ2-7, with 7 bases aligning to TRBD2. With V trimmed by 4 bases and J by 3 bases, 12 bases remained unmatched. CDR1 is MDHEN, CDR2 SYDVKM, per germline. The CDR3 loop spans 16 amino acids. The CDR3 DNA sequence: TGTGCCAGCAGTTCCCATGGCGGGAGCTTTGTCTACGAGCAGTACTTC. Protein: CASSSHGGSFVYEQYF.

This clonotype was recorded a few times. The J gene is TRBJ2-3, the V gene TRBV20-1, with D perhaps assigned TRBD1 or TRBD2 (5 bases each). The CDR3 runs 11 residues. The V gene lost 3 bases and the J gene lost 8 bases, with 9 bases spanning the gap. CDR1 is DFQATT, CDR2 SNEGSKA, per germline (reference sequence). CDR3 sequence reads: CSARGVGTQYF. The CDR3 DNA is TGCAGTGCTAGGGGGGTGGGTACGCAGTATTTT.

This clonotype was found many times. The chain recombines TRBV27 with TRBJ2-4, with a weak D call TRBD2 (5 bases). CDR3 length: 14 residues. Deletions cut 4 bases from V and 13 bases from J, with 20 bases between. Looked up from germline, CDR1 is MNHEY and CDR2 is SMNVEV (reference sequence). The CDR3 is CASSSQGRGYPQYF. The CDR3 coding sequence is TGTGCCAGCAGTTCCCAAGGGAGAGGCTATCCCCAGTACTTC.

Remarks on this clonotype: Relative to the germline gene, one junction end is altered; a read error may explain this. V gene TRBV7-7 combines with J gene TRBJ2-1; 7 bases map to TRBD2. The CDR3 totals 16 residues. Germline V CDR1 and CDR2: SSHAT, FNYEAQ (reference sequence). The CDR3 DNA sequence: TGTGCTAGCAGCCAAGAGACGGGGGGCTCCTACAATGAGCAGTTCTTC. Amino acid sequence: CASSQETGGSYNEQFF. The full variable domain, completed using reference TRBV7-7 and TRBJ2-1, is GAGVSQSPRYKVTKRGQDVTLRCDPISSHATLYWYQQALGQGPEFLTYFNYEAQPDKSGLPSDRFSAERPEGSISTLTIQRTEQRDSAMYRCASSQETGGSYNEQFFGPGTRLTVL.